The present T cell receptor (beta chain) was sequenced within a study of cytomegalovirus exposure and HLA in healthy donors. Study results and caveats: The classifier reportedly diagnosed cytomegalovirus status with high specificity and sensitivity. Investigators reported over 150 TCR beta chains as tied to cytomegalovirus.

The PCR had 60 Vbeta and 13 Jbeta primers. Assay used: immunoSEQ multiplex PCR; TCRdb lists only in-frame clones, some missing. The sample includes approximately 190,000 clones, around 83% seen only once; the top ten take about 0.8%. The CDR3 is made up of 15 amino acids. The V gene's germline CDR1 is MDHEN and CDR2 SYDVKM. Trimming stripped 4 bases from V and 0 bases from J, with 11 bases between. Remarks on this clone: Its target is unknown.

The sample was PBMCs. The origin of this receptor is a woman younger than 35 in good health and CMV-seronegative. The chain employs TRBV28 and TRBJ2-3, with D tentatively TRBD2 (6 bases). CDR3 amino acids: CASSSAGLSTDTQYF. The CDR3 bases are TGTGCCAGCAGTTCCGCGGGACTTAGCACAGATACGCAGTATTTT.